Listed below are T cell receptor beta chains from one sample, sequenced in a study of blood T cell repertoires in COVID-19. Data came from immunoSEQ multiplex PCR; TCRdb stores just in-frame clones and leaves some out. The sample lists more than 250,000 clones, about 82% occurring once. The sequencing input was peripheral blood. The receptors originated from a woman between 50 and 59 years old with acute or convalescent COVID-19. CDR3s leave out the opening cysteine and the closing phenylalanine or tryptophan. The order of the fields is V gene, CDR3 protein.

v_call: TRBV28
cdr3_aa: ASSLPGLSSYNEQF

v_call: TRBV13
cdr3_aa: ASSYGTSNQPQH

v_call: TRBV7-3
cdr3_aa: ASSLGQRDGYT

v_call: TRBV12-1
cdr3_aa: ASSHAGQF

v_call: TRBV19
cdr3_aa: ASSTGFPGGTEAF

v_call: TRBV7-9
cdr3_aa: ASSSLYEQY

v_call: TRBV6-2/TRBV6-3
cdr3_aa: ASSYPGLAGDMETQY

v_call: TRBV7-2
cdr3_aa: ASSLGRTGELF

v_call: TRBV18
cdr3_aa: ASSPRLGAIVNNEQF

v_call: TRBV7-9
cdr3_aa: ASAEPDRTGRKGYT

v_call: TRBV2
cdr3_aa: ASSWGQTIAKNIQY

v_call: TRBV25-1
cdr3_aa: ASSEQAADTQY

v_call: TRBV18
cdr3_aa: ASSPRTGLNTEAF

v_call: TRBV5-4
cdr3_aa: ASSPRGGANEKLF

v_call: TRBV2
cdr3_aa: ASSDRLSGGQPQH

v_call: TRBV27
cdr3_aa: ASSLPDRDHQNIQY

v_call: TRBV4-1
cdr3_aa: ASSQGWGGNTEAF

v_call: TRBV5-8
cdr3_aa: ASSFVFAQSSFPDTQY

v_call: TRBV19
cdr3_aa: ASSISGNTEAF

v_call: TRBV4-3
cdr3_aa: ASSQDREEGYGYT

v_call: TRBV5-1
cdr3_aa: ASSPGLVSGNTIY

v_call: TRBV28
cdr3_aa: ASSVVGQGGYEQY

v_call: TRBV6-5
cdr3_aa: ASSYGRGGGGELF

v_call: TRBV28
cdr3_aa: ASSPESYEQY

v_call: TRBV5-1
cdr3_aa: ASSLRLAGGHEQF

v_call: TRBV3-1/TRBV3-2
cdr3_aa: ASSFRVAYGYT

v_call: TRBV24-1
cdr3_aa: ATSDLGRDGYNEQF

v_call: TRBV2
cdr3_aa: ASSDLQEPQETQY

v_call: TRBV10-3
cdr3_aa: AISEDKATQPQH

v_call: TRBV7-2
cdr3_aa: ASSLARQGWGLAGGLYNEQF